The TCR beta chain under discussion was sequenced for a study of CD8 T cells in Susac syndrome. The study, taken as a whole, reports: The study's TCR sequencing and HLA analysis drew on a certain number of individuals. That number was acknowledged as relatively small.

An input of roughly 0.5 to 1 ug of RNA was subjected to reverse transcription using random hexamers. The amplification used immunoSEQ multiplex PCR on TCR beta CDR3; it spanned 54 Vbeta and 13 Jbeta. TCRdb reanalysed the immunoSEQ multiplex PCR reads using MiXCR and keeps one entry per CDR3 protein. The sample includes about 120,000 distinct CDR3 sequences, 80% to 95% seen only once; the top ten take roughly 0.14%. The authors sequenced TCR beta from blood CD8+ and CD4+ T cells. The healthy controls were matched to patients by age and sex. A word on this clonotype: Its specificity is not known.

CDR1 and CDR2 from the germline V gene are DFQATT and SNEGSKA (reference sequence). This CDR3 has 15 amino acids. The germline V and J ends were trimmed by 6 bases and 0 bases, with 15 bases remaining between them. The TCR comes from a human donor in good health. This rearrangement joins TRBV20-1 to TRBJ2-4, with a tentative D call TRBD2 (5 bases). Material: CD4+ T cells from PBMCs. As DNA, the CDR3 is TGCAGTGCGGAGGAGGCCTCTTCAGCCAAAAACATTCAGTACTTC. As protein: CSAEEASSAKNIQYF.